This T cell receptor beta chain was recorded in a study of T cell repertoires in cytomegalovirus infection. The wider study: HLA-B-restricted CMV epitopes that are well studied were used alongside recently identified HLA-C-restricted ones. Indicated by public TCR beta signatures were CMV infection and matching HLA type. Study findings and constraints: Summed frequency of public TCR beta families distinguished CMV carriers with the relevant HLA. HLA-C-restricted CMV clonotypes gave the most frequent clonotype in two of eight donors.

MiXCR, run by TCRdb on the reads, gives a single entry per CDR3 protein. The sample shows around 710,000 distinct CDR3 sequences, roughly 28% of them seen only once. Germline CDR1 and CDR2: MNHEY and SMNVEV (reference sequence). This CDR3 is 15 amino acids long. The V segment lost 5 bases and the J segment 2 bases; nucleotides outside the gene matches: 7. Note on this clonotype: Its antigen is not identified.

The input for sequencing was cultured CD8+ T cells from PBMCs, taken from culture after CMV antigen stimulation. The chain has TRBV27 and TRBJ1-2; 8 nucleotides align to TRBD1. This clonotype originated in a human donor in good health (CMV status not recorded). Some clones in this sample may be carry-over from other donors' samples. CDR3 loop: CASSANDRGNYGYTF. As DNA, the CDR3 is TGTGCCAGCAGTGCTAATGACAGGGGAAACTATGGCTACACCTTC.